This record looks at one T cell receptor beta chain sequence and its context. The data were taken from a study of cytomegalovirus exposure and HLA in healthy donors. Study-level background: The Caucasian-associated ancestry cluster contained 65% to 85% of the approximately 390 genotyped donors.

Looked up from germline, CDR1 is MGHDK and CDR2 is SYGVNS. There are 16 residues in the CDR3. The V segment lost 5 bases and the J segment 12 bases; nucleotides outside the gene matches: 16. PCR was performed using 60 Vbeta and 13 Jbeta primers. Generated by immunoSEQ multiplex PCR, the TCRdb table keeps only in-frame clones and is missing some. The sample carries a few hundred thousand clones, roughly 80% recorded once. The source material was PBMCs. The chain carries TRBV25-1 and TRBJ2-1, with 10 nucleotides matching TRBD1. The origin of this receptor is a man in his thirties or forties in good health and CMV-seronegative. CDR3 sequence: CASSSLGTGAGQGQFF. The CDR3 coding sequence is TGTGCCAGCAGTTCCCTTGGGACAGGGGCGGGACAGGGGCAGTTCTTC.